This TCR beta chain was captured in a study of regulatory T cells in long-lasting Graves disease. The overall study: Newly diagnosed Graves' patients had taken antithyroid drugs under 3 months.

Germline V lookup: CDR1 MNHNS, CDR2 SASEGT. The V end was cut by 6 bases, the J end by 3 bases, with 15 bases between. The CDR3 is 14 amino acids. Construction of the TCR beta libraries employed iRepertoire HTBI primers in conjunction with Arm-PCR of CDR3 regions. TCRdb re-called the multiplex PCR reads with MiXCR, one entry per CDR3 protein. Of 440,000 or so distinct CDR3 sequences listed, about 15% are singletons. This clonotype occurred many times. Its antigen remains unknown. Broader study findings: With persistent disease, TRBV28, TRBJ1-2 and TRBJ2-5 were the favored segments.

Time point reported: newly diagnosed GD, antithyroid drugs for less than 3 months. The TCR library used RNA extracted from PBMCs. These records were also assigned to another study, of T cells in Graves' hyperthyroidism and ophthalmopathy.

The sample here was peripheral blood mononuclear cells (PBMCs), taken at new diagnosis, from a patient treated with antithyroid drugs. The chain links TRBV6-1 to TRBJ2-7; TRBD1 is a possible D gene (6 bases). The TCR originated in a woman in her thirties with Graves disease. Here the CDR3 DNA reads TGTGCCAGCAGCCACCGACAGGCCAACTACGAGCAGTACTTC. It is translated as CASSHRQANYEQYF.